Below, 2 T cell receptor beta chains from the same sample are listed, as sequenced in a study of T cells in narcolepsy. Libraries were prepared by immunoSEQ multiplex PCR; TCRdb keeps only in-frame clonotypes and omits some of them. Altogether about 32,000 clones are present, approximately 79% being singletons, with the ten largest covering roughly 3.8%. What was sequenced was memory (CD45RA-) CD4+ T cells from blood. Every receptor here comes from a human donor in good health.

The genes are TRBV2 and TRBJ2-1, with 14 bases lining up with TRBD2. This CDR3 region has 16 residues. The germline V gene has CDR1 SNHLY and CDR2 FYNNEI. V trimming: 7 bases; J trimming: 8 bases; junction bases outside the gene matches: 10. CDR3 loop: CASTRLAGGAGDEQFF. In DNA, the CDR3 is TGTGCCAGCACTAGACTAGCGGGAGGGGCGGGCGATGAGCAGTTCTTC.

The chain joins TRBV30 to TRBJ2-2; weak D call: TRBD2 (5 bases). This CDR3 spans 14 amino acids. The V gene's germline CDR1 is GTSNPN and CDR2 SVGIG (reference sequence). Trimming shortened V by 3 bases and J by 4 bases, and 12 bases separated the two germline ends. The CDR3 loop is CAWSPGLTTGELFF. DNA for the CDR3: TGTGCCTGGAGCCCTGGACTGACCACCGGGGAGCTGTTTTTT.